The 9 T cell receptor beta chains given below trace back to one sample, sequenced in a study of response to subunit inactivated influenza vaccine. TCRdb passed the RT-PCR reads through MiXCR, listing each CDR3 protein once. In the table there are roughly 500,000 distinct CDR3 sequences, under 25% of which are singletons. The data also belong to a second study, concerning T cells expressing NK-cell markers. Per that study: UMI-tagged 5'RACE template switching yielded the TCR beta cDNA.

This sample comprised CD4+ T cells sorted from PBMCs, obtained roughly 12 days after vaccination. The origin of the receptors is a man aged 45-60 years who received an inactivated influenza vaccine.

The chain is built from TRBV5-1 and TRBJ1-3, with D perhaps matching TRBD1 (5 bases). The CDR3 length is 16 residues. CDR1 SGHRS and CDR2 YFSETQ come from the germline V gene. Trimming took 4 bases from V and 0 from J, leaving 14 bases between them. CDR3 sequence (DNA): TGCGCCAGCAGCGTTTCCGGGACCCGCTCTGGAAACACCATATATTTT. Translation gives CASSVSGTRSGNTIYF.

The sample holds many counts of this clonotype. This chain joins TRBV10-3 and TRBJ2-3, with D uncertain. The V gene's germline CDR1 is ENHRY and CDR2 SYGVKD. V was trimmed by 3 bases and J by 6 bases, leaving 4 bases between them. This CDR3 has 11 residues. CDR3 nucleotides: TGTGCCATCAGTGATCGGGATACGCAGTATTTT. As protein: CAISDRDTQYF.

CDR3 sequence reads: CSARDQGNTEAFF. CDR3 coding DNA: TGCAGTGCTCGTGACCAGGGAAACACTGAAGCTTTCTTT. The gene calls are TRBV20-1 and TRBJ1-1, with a possible D match to TRBD1 (5 bases). The V end lost 5 bases, the J end lost 2 bases, and 12 bases lay between the germline ends. The CDR3 covers 13 residues. Germline values: CDR1 DFQATT, CDR2 SNEGSKA (reference sequence).

J is TRBJ2-5 and V is TRBV12-3 or TRBV12-4; unclear D gene. V was shortened by 5 bases and J by 4 bases, with 11 bases between the two germline ends. This CDR3 comprises 13 residues. CDR3 bases: TGTGCCAGCAGTACGGCCCGGAGAGAGACCCAGTACTTC. As protein: CASSTARRETQYF.

The CDR3 protein is CATSDRGTTDTQYF. DNA for the CDR3: TGTGCCACCAGTGACCGCGGGACCACAGATACGCAGTATTTT. The J gene is TRBJ2-3, the V gene TRBV24-1; tentatively, D is TRBD2 (6 bases). Germline values: CDR1 KGHDR, CDR2 SFDVKD. The CDR3 contains 14 residues. Trimming took off 4 bases at V and 2 bases at J, with 9 bases between the two ends.

There are many counts of this clonotype. The V call is TRBV28, the J call TRBJ1-5; D is undetermined. The V end was cut by 1 base, the J end by 2 bases, with 18 bases between. Germline V gene lookup returns CDR1 MDHEN and CDR2 SYDVKM. The CDR3 runs 18 residues. CDR3 in DNA: TGTGCCAGCAGTTTATCTATCGGGTTAGGGTCGGGCAATCAGCCCCAGCATTTT. Translation gives CASSLSIGLGSGNQPQHF.

The chain carries TRBV24-1 and TRBJ2-5, with 10 bases fitting TRBD1. CDR3 length: 16 residues. Per germline, CDR1 KGHDR and CDR2 SFDVKD. Trimming removed 2 bases from V and 5 bases from J; junction bases left unmatched: 7. For the CDR3, the DNA is TGTGCCACCAGTGATTCCGGGACAGGGGTGAGGGAGACCCAGTACTTC. This sequence encodes CATSDSGTGVRETQYF.

In its sample, this clonotype was seen a few times. The rearrangement uses TRBV7-8 and TRBJ1-6, with TRBD1 matching 7 bases. With V trimmed by 5 bases and J by 3 bases, 4 bases remained unmatched. This CDR3 region has 15 residues. CDR1 and CDR2 from the germline V gene are SGHVS and FQNEAQ. Written as DNA, the CDR3 is TGTGCCAGCAGCACCGGGGACAGCTATAATTCACCCCTCCACTTT. Translated, it gives CASSTGDSYNSPLHF.

V and J are TRBV7-2 and TRBJ2-5; no clear D gene. The CDR3 sequence is 14 residues long. Trimming stripped 7 bases from V and 2 bases from J, with 14 bases between. Germline CDR1 and CDR2: SGHTA and FQGNSA. CDR3 region: CASTQRVAQETQYF. Written as DNA, the CDR3 is TGTGCCAGCACCCAGAGAGTTGCACAAGAGACCCAGTACTTC.